This TCR beta chain was profiled in a study of cytomegalovirus exposure and HLA in healthy donors. Per the germline V gene, CDR1 is WSHSY and CDR2 is SAAADI. This CDR3 contains 15 residues. Trimming removed 1 base from V and 0 bases from J, with 9 bases in between. The study ran its PCR with 60 Vbeta and 13 Jbeta primers. Data came from immunoSEQ multiplex PCR; TCRdb stores just in-frame clones and leaves some out. The sample shows about 190,000 clones, around three quarters of them seen only once. The clonotype was recovered from a young woman in good health and CMV-seronegative. The gene calls are TRBV10-2 and TRBJ1-1; D unresolved. The sequenced sample consisted of PBMCs. Here the CDR3 DNA reads TGCGCCAGCAGTGAGTTAGGCGGGATGAACACTGAAGCTTTCTTT. It is translated as CASSELGGMNTEAFF.